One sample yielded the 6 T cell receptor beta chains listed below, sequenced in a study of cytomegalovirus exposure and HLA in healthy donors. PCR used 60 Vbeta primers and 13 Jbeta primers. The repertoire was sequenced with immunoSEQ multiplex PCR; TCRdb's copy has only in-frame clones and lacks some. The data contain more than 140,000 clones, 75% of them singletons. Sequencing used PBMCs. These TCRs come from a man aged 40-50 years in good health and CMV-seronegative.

CDR3 DNA sequence: TGTGCCAGTAGTAGGTGGACACTGAACACTGAAGCTTTCTTT. This codes for CASSRWTLNTEAFF. V usage is TRBV19 and J usage is TRBJ1-1; D may be TRBD1 (5 bases). The germline V and J ends were trimmed by 4 bases and 0 bases, with 9 bases remaining between them. The CDR3 is 14 amino acids. Germline values: CDR1 LNHDA, CDR2 SQIVND (reference sequence).

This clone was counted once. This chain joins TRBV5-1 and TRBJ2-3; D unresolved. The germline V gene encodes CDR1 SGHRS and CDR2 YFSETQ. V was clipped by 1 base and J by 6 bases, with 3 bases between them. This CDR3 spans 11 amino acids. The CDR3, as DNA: TGCGCCAGCAGCTTGTCGGATACGCAGTATTTT. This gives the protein CASSLSDTQYF.

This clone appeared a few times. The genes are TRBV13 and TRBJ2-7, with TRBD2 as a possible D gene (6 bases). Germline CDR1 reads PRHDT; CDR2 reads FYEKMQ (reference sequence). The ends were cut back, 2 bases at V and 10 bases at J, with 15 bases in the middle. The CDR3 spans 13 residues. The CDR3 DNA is TGTGCCAGCAGCTTATTTCTTTCGGGGGTACAGTACTTC. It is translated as CASSLFLSGVQYF. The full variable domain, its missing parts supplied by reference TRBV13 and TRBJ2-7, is AAGVIQSPRHLIKEKRETATLKCYPIPRHDTVYWYQQGPGQDPQFLISFYEKMQSDKGSIPDRFSAQQFSDYHSELNMSSLELGDSALYFCASSLFLSGVQYFGPGTRLTVT.

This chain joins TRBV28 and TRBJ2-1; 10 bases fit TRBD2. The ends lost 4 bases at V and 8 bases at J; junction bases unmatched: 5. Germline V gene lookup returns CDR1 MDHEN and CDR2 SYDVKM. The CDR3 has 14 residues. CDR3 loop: CASSSGTSVDEQFF. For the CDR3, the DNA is TGTGCCAGCAGTTCCGGGACTAGCGTCGATGAGCAGTTCTTC. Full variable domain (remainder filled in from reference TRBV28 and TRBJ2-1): DVKVTQSSRYLVKRTGEKVFLECVQDMDHENMFWYRQDPGLGLRLIYFSYDVKMKEKGDIPEGYSVSREKKERFSLILESASTNQTSMYLCASSSGTSVDEQFFGPGTRLTVL.

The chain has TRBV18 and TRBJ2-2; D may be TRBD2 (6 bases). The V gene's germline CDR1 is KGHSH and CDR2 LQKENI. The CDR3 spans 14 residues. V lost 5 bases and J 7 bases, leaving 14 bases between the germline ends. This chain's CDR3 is CASSAPVGSGELFF. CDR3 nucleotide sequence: TGTGCCAGCTCAGCCCCGGTCGGGAGCGGGGAGCTGTTTTTT.

Here the CDR3 DNA reads TGTGCCAGCAGCCAGGGGGGCCAAGAGACCCAGTACTTC. Translation: CASSQGGQETQYF. This rearrangement joins TRBV6-5 to TRBJ2-5, with a possible D match to TRBD1 (7 bases). The germline V gene encodes CDR1 MNHEY and CDR2 SVGAGI. Trimming took 6 bases from V and 1 from J, leaving 9 bases between them. The CDR3 sequence is 13 residues long.